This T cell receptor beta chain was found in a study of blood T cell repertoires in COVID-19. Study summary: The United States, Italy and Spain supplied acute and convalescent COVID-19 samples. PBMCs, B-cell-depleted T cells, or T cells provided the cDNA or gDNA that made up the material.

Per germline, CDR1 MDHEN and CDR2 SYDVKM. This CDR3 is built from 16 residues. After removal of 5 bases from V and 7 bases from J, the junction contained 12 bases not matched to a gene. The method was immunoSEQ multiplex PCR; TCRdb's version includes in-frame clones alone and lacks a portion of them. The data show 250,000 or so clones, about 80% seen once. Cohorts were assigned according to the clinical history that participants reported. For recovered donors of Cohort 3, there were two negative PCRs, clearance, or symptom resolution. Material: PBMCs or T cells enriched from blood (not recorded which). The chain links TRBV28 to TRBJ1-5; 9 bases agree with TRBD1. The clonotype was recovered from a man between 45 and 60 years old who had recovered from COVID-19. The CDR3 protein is CASSPQVGQGKQPQHF. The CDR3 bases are TGTGCCAGCAGTCCGCAGGTGGGACAGGGAAAACAGCCCCAGCATTTT. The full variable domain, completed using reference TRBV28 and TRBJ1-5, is DVKVTQSSRYLVKRTGEKVFLECVQDMDHENMFWYRQDPGLGLRLIYFSYDVKMKEKGDIPEGYSVSREKKERFSLILESASTNQTSMYLCASSPQVGQGKQPQHFGDGTRLSIL.